This TCR beta chain originates from a study of post-analysis software for immune sequencing data. Points from the study as a whole: Those samples that were prepared in the same batch co-clustered strongly by F measure.

A note on this clonotype: Its antigen is unknown.

Built from TCR beta cDNA, the libraries had unique molecular identifiers in them. Input amounts of 1 to 10 million T cells were used. These gave roughly 0.5 million cDNA molecules, so each molecule approximated one T cell. MiXCR was run by TCRdb on the PCR reads, yielding one entry per CDR3 protein. The sample holds hundreds of thousands of distinct CDR3 sequences, around 40% seen once. The sequence was collected from a girl aged 5 to 17 with multiple sclerosis. Sequenced: blood.

CDR3 in amino acids: CASSSDVYNEQFF. The CDR3 nucleotides read TGTGCCAGCAGCTCCGACGTCTACAATGAGCAGTTCTTC. The rearrangement uses TRBV5-5 and TRBJ2-1; the D is unclear. The CDR3 length is 13 residues. V was trimmed by 3 bases and J by 3 bases, leaving 7 bases between them. In germline, CDR1 is SGHKS, CDR2 YYEKEE (reference sequence). Full variable domain (rest looked up from reference TRBV5-5 and TRBJ2-1): DAGVTQSPTHLIKTRGQQVTLRCSPISGHKSVSWYQQVLGQGPQFIFQYYEKEERGRGNFPDRFSARQFPNYSSELNVNALLLGDSALYLCASSSDVYNEQFFGPGTRLTVL.